This record looks at one T cell receptor (beta chain) sequence and its context. The antigen this receptor binds is unknown. There are no base qualities to consult, and no much larger clone falls within one base. TCRbeta CDR3 regions were amplified from genomic DNA using the immunoSEQ Assay, a bias-controlled multiplex PCR. As for the authors' bioinformatics: The number of nucleated cells in each sample was estimated by amplification of reference gene primers within the assay. To quantify the absolute abundance of each unique TCRbeta CDR3 rearrangement, sequence reads were collapsed and filtered. For each sample, productive Simpson clonality was calculated as the square root of Simpson's diversity index across productive rearrangements. TCRdb holds this immuneACCESS table with in-frame rearrangements only. Some clones are missing; in checked studies, unresolved V genes explain under half, and the rest has no known cause. From that table come the V and J calls and clone size; the DNA was used to work out D and trimming. The sample profile shows 60,000 to 85,000 clones; roughly four fifths of them were found once. Roughly 21% of the sample goes to the ten largest clones.

Whole blood was collected in K2EDTA tubes by collaborating institutions according to the institutions' own protocols. For TCRbeta analysis, collaborators shipped samples in one of three forms: frozen whole blood, isolated PBMCs, or DNA extracted from either of those sample types. The entry originates in a study of blood T cell repertoires in COVID-19 (dated by TCRdb to 2018 to 2021). Regarding the study in general: Samples from collaborators originated in the United States, Italy and Spain and spanned both the acute and convalescent phases of COVID-19. Nearly every sample came with metadata listing a de-identified subject ID, COVID-19 status, age in years and sex. Where available, HLA class I and class II types were obtained from metadata supplied by the sample provider rather than from assay-based typing. Samples were obtained from the ongoing ImmuneRACE study (first 160 participants) and from over 1,000 subjects provided by 6 global collaborators. The repertoires were released in a freely available public database intended as a resource for research on the immune response to SARS-CoV-2. The prospective study material was composed of cDNA or gDNA derived from T cells, B-cell-depleted T cells, or PBMCs. The dataset comprised deeply sampled blood TCRbeta repertoires from subjects exposed to, actively infected with, or recovered from COVID-19. The investigation overall reported the following: Clinical and demographic metadata were provided uncurated, with the amount varying by source and participant.

CDR1 LGHDT and CDR2 YNNKEL were looked up in the germline V gene (reference sequence). From the cysteine up to the phenylalanine, the CDR3 has a length of 13 residues. Left in the record is the CDR3 DNA by itself, 39 bases read in frame from the first base. Trimming at the junction amounts to 2 bases on V and 5 bases on J, and the germline ends lie 9 bases apart. Sequenced input: peripheral blood. The source of this sequence is a man between 65 and 85 years old with acute or convalescent COVID-19. The rearrangement combines TRBV3-1 (or the pseudogene TRBV3-2) with TRBJ1-1; the D gene is perhaps TRBD1, from 6 matching bases. The CDR3 sequence is CASSQRGLTEAFF. The nucleotide sequence reads as follows: TGTGCCAGCAGCCAAAGGGGGTTAACTGAAGCTTTCTTT.